This TCR beta chain was observed in a study of T cells in Graves' hyperthyroidism and ophthalmopathy. The CDR3 consists of 13 residues. Germline CDR1 LNHDA, CDR2 SQIVND (reference sequence). Concerning this clonotype itself: A clone one base away is much larger, so this may be a read error.

Patients counted as stable if ophthalmopathy did not develop within 18 months. Authors of the study amplified TCR beta CDR3 regions from RNA transcripts. The primer set for the first-round RT-PCR of the TCR CDR3 was HTBI. Each CDR3 protein gets one entry after TCRdb re-called the multiplex PCR reads with MiXCR. The data hold approximately 500,000 distinct CDR3 sequences, with 46% observed a single time. Input material: peripheral blood or thyroid tissue (not recorded which). This chain uses TRBV19 with TRBJ1-2; no clear D gene. This receptor was taken from a woman under 30 with Graves' hyperthyroidism. The CDR3 is CVSSRVPVYGYTF. The CDR3 coding sequence is TGTGTCAGTAGTAGGGTGCCAGTCTATGGCTACACCTTC.